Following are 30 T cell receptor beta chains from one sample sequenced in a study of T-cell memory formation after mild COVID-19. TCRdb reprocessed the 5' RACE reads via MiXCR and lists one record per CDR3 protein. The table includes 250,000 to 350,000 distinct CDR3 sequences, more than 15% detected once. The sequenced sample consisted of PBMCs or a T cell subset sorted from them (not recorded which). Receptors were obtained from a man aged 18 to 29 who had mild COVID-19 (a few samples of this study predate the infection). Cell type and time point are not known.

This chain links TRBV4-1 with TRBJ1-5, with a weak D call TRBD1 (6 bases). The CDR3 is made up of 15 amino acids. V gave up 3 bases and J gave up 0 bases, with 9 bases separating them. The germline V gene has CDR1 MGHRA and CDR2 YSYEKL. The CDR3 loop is CASSHRQVSNQPQHF. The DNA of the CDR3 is TGCGCCAGCAGCCACCGACAGGTTAGCAATCAGCCCCAGCATTTT.

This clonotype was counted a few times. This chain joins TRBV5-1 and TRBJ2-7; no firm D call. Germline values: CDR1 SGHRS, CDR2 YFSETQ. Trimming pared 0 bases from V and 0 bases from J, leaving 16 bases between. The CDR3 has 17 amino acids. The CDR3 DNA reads TGCGCCAGCAGCTTGGTCGTAGGGCTATCTAGCTCCTACGAGCAGTACTTC. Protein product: CASSLVVGLSSSYEQYF.

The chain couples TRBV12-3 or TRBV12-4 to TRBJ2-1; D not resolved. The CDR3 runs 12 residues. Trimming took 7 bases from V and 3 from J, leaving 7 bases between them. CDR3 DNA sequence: TGTGCCAGCACCACAGACTACAATGAGCAGTTCTTC. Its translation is CASTTDYNEQFF.

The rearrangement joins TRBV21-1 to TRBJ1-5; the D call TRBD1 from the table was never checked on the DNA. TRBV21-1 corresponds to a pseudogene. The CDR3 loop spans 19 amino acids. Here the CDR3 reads CASTPGGGQGVGSNQPQHF. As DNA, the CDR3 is TGTGCCAGCACCCCCGGCGGGGGACAGGGGGTTGGCAGCAATCAGCCCCAGCATTTT.

The chain's CDR3 is CATKEETQYF. In DNA, the CDR3 is TGTGCCACCAAAGAAGAGACCCAGTACTTC. The chain couples TRBV28 to TRBJ2-5; D is unclear. There are 10 residues in the CDR3. Between the trimmed V and J ends, which lost 10 bases and 3 bases, there was a span of 6 bases. Germline values: CDR1 MDHEN, CDR2 SYDVKM.

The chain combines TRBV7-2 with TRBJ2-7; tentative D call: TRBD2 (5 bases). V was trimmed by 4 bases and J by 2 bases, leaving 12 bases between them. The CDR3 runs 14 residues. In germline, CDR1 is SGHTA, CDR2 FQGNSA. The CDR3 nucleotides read TGTGCCAGCAGCTCCCCCGGGGTCACCTACGAGCAGTACTTC. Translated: CASSSPGVTYEQYF.

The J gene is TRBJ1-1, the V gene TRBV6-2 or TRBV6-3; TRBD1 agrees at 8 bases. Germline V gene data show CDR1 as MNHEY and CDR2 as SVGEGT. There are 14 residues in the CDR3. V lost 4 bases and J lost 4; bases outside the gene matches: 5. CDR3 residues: CASSFRTGTTEAFF. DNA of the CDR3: TGTGCCAGCAGTTTCAGGACAGGGACCACTGAAGCTTTCTTT.

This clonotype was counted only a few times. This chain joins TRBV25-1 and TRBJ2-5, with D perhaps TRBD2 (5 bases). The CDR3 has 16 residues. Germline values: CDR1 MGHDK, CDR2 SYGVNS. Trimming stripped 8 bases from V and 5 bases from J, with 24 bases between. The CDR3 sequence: CASPSRQARRWETQYF. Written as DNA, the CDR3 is TGTGCCAGCCCCTCACGGCAGGCTAGGAGGTGGGAGACCCAGTACTTC.

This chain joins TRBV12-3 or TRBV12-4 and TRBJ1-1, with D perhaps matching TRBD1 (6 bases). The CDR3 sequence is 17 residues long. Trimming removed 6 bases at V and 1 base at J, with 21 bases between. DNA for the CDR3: TGTGCCAGCAGACCGACCAGGGGCAGCAACCAGAACACTGAAGCTTTCTTT. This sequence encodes CASRPTRGSNQNTEAFF.

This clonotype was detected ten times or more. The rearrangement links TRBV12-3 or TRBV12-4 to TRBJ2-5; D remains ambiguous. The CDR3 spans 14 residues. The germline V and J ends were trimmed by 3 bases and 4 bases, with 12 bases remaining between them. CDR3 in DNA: TGTGCCAGCAGTTTTTATCAGAAGTCAGAGACCCAGTACTTC. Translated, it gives CASSFYQKSETQYF.

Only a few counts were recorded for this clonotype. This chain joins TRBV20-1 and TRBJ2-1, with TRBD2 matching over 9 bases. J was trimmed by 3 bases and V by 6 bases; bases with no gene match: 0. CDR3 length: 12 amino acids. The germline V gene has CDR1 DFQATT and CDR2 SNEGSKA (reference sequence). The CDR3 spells CSAAGGYNEQFF. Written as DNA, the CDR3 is TGCAGTGCAGCGGGGGGCTACAATGAGCAGTTCTTC.

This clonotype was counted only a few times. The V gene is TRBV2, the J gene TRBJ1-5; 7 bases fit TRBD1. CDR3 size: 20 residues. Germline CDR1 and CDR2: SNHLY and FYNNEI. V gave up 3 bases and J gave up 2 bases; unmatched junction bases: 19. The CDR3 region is CASSDYPGEGGVRGNQPQHF. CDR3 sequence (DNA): TGTGCCAGCAGTGACTATCCCGGGGAAGGGGGCGTCCGTGGCAATCAGCCCCAGCATTTT.

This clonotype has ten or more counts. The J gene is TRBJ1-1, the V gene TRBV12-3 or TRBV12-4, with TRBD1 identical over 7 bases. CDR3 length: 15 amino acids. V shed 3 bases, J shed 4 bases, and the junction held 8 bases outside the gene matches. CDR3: CASSFPDRLGTEAFF. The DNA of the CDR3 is TGTGCCAGCAGTTTCCCGGACAGGTTAGGCACTGAAGCTTTCTTT.

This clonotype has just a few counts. As DNA, the CDR3 is TGTGCCAGCACCTATGGACAGGGCACCGGGGAGCTGTTTTTT. It translates to CASTYGQGTGELFF. The chain couples TRBV6-6 to TRBJ2-2; 8 bases fit TRBD1. Per the germline V gene, CDR1 is MNHNY and CDR2 is SVGAGI (reference sequence). J lost 4 bases, V lost 7 bases, and 5 bases had no gene match. The CDR3 totals 14 residues.

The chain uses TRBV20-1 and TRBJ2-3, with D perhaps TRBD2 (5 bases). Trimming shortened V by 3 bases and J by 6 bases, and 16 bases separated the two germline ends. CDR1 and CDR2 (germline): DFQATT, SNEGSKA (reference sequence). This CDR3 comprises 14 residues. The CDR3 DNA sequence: TGCAGTGCTAGTCCCCCCGCGAGGGCGGATACGCAGTATTTT. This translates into CSASPPARADTQYF.

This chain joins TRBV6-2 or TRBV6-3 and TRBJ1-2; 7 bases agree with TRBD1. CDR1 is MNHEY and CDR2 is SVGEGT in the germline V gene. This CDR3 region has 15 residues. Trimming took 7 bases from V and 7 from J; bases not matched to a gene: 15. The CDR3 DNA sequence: TGTGCCAGCATCAAGCGGGACAGCCGAAATCGTGGCTACACCTTC. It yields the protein CASIKRDSRNRGYTF.

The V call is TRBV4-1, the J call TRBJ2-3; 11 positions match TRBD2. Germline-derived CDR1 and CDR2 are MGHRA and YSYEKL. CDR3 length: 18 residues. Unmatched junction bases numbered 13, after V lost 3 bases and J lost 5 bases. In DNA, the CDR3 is TGCGCCAGCAGCCATCCCGAAACACTAGCGGGGGAAGGAGATACGCAGTATTTT. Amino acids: CASSHPETLAGEGDTQYF.

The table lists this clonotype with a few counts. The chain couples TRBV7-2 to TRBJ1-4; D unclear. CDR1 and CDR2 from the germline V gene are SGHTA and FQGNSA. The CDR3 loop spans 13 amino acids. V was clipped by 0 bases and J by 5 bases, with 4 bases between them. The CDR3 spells CASSLASNEKLFF. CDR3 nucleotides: TGTGCCAGCAGCTTAGCGTCCAATGAAAAACTGTTTTTT.

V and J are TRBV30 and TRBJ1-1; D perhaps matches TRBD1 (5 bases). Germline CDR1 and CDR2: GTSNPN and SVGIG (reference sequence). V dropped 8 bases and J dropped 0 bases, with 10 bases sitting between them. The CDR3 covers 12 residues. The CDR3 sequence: CAGGTVNTEAFF. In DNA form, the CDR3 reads TGTGCCGGCGGGACGGTGAACACTGAAGCTTTCTTT.

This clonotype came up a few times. CDR3 amino acids: CASSPRLAGTSSYNEQFF. CDR3 sequence (DNA): TGTGCCAGTAGTCCCCGACTAGCGGGGACAAGCTCCTACAATGAGCAGTTCTTC. This rearrangement joins TRBV19 to TRBJ2-1; 11 bases fit TRBD2. V lost 5 bases, J lost 0 bases, and 9 bases stayed unmatched. Germline V gives CDR1 LNHDA, CDR2 SQIVND (reference sequence). CDR3 length: 18 amino acids.

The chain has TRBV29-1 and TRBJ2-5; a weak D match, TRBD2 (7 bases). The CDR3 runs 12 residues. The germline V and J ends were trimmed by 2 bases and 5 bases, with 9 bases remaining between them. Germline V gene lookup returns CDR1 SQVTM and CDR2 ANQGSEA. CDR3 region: CSVERGAETQYF. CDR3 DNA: TGCAGCGTTGAACGGGGGGCGGAGACCCAGTACTTC.

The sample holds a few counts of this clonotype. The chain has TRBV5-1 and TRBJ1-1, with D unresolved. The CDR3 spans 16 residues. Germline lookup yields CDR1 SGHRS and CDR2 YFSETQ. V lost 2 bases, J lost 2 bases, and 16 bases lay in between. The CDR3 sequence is CASSFKSTVPNTEAFF. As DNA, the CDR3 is TGCGCCAGCAGCTTTAAATCTACAGTCCCAAACACTGAAGCTTTCTTT.

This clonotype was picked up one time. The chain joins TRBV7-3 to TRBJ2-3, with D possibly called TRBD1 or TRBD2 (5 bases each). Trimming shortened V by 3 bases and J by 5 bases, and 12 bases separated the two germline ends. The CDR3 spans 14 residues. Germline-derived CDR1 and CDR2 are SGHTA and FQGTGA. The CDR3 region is CASSFRDGLDTQYF. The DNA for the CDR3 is TGTGCCAGCAGCTTCCGGGACGGTTTAGATACGCAGTATTTT.

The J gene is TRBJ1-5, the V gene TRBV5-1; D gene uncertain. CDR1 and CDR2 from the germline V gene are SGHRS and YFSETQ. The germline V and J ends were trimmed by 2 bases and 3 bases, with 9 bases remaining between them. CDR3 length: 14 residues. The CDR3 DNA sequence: TGCGCCAGCAGCTTTCCGGACCCCAATCAGCCCCAGCATTTT. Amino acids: CASSFPDPNQPQHF.

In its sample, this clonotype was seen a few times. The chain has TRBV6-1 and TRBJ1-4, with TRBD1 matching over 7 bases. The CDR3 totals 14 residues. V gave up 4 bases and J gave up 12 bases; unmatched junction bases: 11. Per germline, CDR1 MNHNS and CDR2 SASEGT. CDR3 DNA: TGTGCCAGCAGTGCCGGGACAGCGGACCCTGAACTGTTTTTT. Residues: CASSAGTADPELFF.

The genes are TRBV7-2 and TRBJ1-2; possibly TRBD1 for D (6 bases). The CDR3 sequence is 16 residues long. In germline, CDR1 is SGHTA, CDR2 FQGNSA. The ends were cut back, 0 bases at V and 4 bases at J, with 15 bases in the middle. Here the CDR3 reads CASSLASTQGVYGYTF. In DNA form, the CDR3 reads TGTGCCAGCAGCTTAGCCTCTACACAGGGTGTCTATGGCTACACCTTC.

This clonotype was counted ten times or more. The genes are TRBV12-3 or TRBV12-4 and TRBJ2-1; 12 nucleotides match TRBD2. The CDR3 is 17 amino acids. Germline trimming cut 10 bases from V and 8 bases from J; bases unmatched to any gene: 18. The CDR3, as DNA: TGTGCCATCCGATCGACTAGCGGGGGTACCCGGGGGGATGAGCAGTTCTTC. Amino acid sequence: CAIRSTSGGTRGDEQFF.

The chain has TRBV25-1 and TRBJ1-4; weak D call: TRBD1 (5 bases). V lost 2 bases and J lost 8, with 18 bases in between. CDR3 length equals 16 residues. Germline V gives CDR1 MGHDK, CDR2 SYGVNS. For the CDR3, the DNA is TGTGCCAGCAGTGAAAACCCGAGGCAGGGTGTCGAAAAACTGTTTTTT. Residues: CASSENPRQGVEKLFF.

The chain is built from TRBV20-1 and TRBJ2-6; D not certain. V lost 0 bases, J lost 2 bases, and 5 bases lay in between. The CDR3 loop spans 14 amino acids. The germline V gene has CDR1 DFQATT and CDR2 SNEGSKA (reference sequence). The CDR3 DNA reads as TGCAGTGCTAGAGACCCGGCTGGGGCCAACGTCCTGACTTTC. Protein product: CSARDPAGANVLTF.

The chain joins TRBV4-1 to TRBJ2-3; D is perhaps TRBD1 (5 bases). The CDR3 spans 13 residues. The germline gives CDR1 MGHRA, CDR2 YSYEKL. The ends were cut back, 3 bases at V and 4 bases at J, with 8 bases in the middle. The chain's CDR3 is CASSQAGPDTQYF. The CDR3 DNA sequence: TGCGCCAGCAGCCAGGCAGGGCCAGATACGCAGTATTTT.